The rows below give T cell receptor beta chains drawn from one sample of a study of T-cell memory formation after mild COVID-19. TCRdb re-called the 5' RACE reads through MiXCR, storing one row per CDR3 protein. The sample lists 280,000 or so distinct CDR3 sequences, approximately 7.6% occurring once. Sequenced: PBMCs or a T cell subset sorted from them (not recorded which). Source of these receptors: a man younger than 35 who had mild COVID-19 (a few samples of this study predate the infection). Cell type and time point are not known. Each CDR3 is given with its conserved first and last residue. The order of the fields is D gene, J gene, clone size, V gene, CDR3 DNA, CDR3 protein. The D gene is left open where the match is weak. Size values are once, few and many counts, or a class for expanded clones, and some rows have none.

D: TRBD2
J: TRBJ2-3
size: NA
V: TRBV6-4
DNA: TGTGCCAGCAGTGGAGGGCCAGCGGGGGGTCCCACAGATACGCAGTATTTT
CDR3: CASSGGPAGGPTDTQYF

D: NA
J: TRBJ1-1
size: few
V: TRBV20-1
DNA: TGCAGTGCTAGATTGAACACTGAAGCTTTCTTT
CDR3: CSARLNTEAFF

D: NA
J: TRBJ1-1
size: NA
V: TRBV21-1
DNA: TGTGCCACCGACCGGCGCCCTGAAGCTTTCTTT
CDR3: CATDRRPEAFF

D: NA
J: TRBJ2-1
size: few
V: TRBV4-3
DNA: TGCGCCAGCAGCCCTCTGGTCCAGGGGGAGGGATGGAATGAGCAGTTCTTC
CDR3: CASSPLVQGEGWNEQFF

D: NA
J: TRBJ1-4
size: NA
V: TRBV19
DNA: TGTGCCAGTAGTGTCACACCACAGGGATTGATTGAAAAACTGTTTTTT
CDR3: CASSVTPQGLIEKLFF

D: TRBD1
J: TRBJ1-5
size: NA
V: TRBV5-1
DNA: TGCGCCAGCAGCTCCGGGACAGGAGACAATCAGCCCCAGCATTTT
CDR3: CASSSGTGDNQPQHF

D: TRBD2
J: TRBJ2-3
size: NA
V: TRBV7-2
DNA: TGTGCCAGCAGCTTCCCCGCGGGGGGTGACACAGATACGCAGTATTTT
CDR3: CASSFPAGGDTDTQYF

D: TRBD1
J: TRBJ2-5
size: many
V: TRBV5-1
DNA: TGCGCCAGCAGCGCCGGCGACAGGGGAGGCGAGACCCAGTACTTC
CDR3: CASSAGDRGGETQYF

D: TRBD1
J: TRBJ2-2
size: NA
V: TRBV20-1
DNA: TGCAGTGCTAGAGAGGGGACAGTTAACACCGGGGAGCTGTTTTTT
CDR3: CSAREGTVNTGELFF

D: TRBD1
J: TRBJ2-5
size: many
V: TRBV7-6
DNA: TGTGCCAGCAGCCCAGGGACAGGGACGGGGTTAAAGACCCAGTACTTC
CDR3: CASSPGTGTGLKTQYF

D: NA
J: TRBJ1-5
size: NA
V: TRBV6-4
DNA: TGTGCCAGCAGTGACCTAGGTGGCCTTCGTTCCGGACAGCCCCAGCATTTT
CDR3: CASSDLGGLRSGQPQHF

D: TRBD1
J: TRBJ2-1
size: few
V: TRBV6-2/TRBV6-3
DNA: TGTGCCAGCAGTTACCGCGGACAGGGGGTGGATGAGCAGTTCTTC
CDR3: CASSYRGQGVDEQFF

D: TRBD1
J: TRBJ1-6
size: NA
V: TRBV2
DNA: TGTGCCAGCACTAAGTGGGACAGATATAATTCACCCCTCCACTTT
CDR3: CASTKWDRYNSPLHF

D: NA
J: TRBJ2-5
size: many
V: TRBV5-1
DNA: TGCGCCAGCAGCTTGTTGGGGGCCGGGGAGACCCAGTACTTC
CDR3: CASSLLGAGETQYF

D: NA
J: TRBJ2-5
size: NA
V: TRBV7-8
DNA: TGTGCCAGCAGCCGAGGGTGGGGTCGGGAGACCCAGTACTTC
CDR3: CASSRGWGRETQYF

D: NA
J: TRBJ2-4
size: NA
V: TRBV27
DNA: TGTGCCAGCAGTTTGTCCGGATGGGATAACATTCAGTACTTC
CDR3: CASSLSGWDNIQYF

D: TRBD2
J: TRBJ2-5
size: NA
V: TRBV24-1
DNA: TGTGCCACCAGTGACCCAGGACTAGGGGATTCCCAGTACTTC
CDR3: CATSDPGLGDSQYF

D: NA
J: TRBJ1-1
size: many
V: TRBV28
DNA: TGTGCCAGCAGTTTAAACACCATGAACACTGAAGCTTTCTTT
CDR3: CASSLNTMNTEAFF

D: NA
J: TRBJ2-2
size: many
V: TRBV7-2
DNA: TGTGCCAGCAGCTCCCTAGGCATCGGTGCCGGGGAGCTGTTTTTT
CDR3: CASSSLGIGAGELFF

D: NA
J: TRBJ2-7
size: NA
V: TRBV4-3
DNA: TGCGCCAGCAGCCCGACAGTTAATTACGAGCAGTACTTC
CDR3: CASSPTVNYEQYF

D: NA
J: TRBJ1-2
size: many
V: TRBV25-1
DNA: TGTGCCAGCACCCTCGCTGGGGATTACGGCTACACCTTC
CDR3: CASTLAGDYGYTF

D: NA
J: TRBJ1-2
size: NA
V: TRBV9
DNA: TGTGCCAGCAGCGTAGGTCTGAGCTATGGCTACACCTTC
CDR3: CASSVGLSYGYTF

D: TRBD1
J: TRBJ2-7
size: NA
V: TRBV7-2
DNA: TGTGCCAGCAGCTTAGACAGGGGGCTGGACGAGCAGTACTTC
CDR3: CASSLDRGLDEQYF

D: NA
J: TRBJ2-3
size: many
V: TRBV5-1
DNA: TGCGCCAGCAGCTTCGGGGTCAACACAGATACGCAGTATTTT
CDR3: CASSFGVNTDTQYF

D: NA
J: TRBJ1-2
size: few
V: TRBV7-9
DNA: TGTGCCAGCGGAAAAGGGACTTCCTATGGCTACACCTTC
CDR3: CASGKGTSYGYTF

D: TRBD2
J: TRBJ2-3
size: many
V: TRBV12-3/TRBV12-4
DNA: TGTGCCAGCAGTTTGCGGGGGGGCACAGATACGCAGTATTTT
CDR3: CASSLRGGTDTQYF

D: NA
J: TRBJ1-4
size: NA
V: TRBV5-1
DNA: TGCGCCAGCAGTTATATCGGACCAACTAATGAAAAACTGTTTTTT
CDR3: CASSYIGPTNEKLFF

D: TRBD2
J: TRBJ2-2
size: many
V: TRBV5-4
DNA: TGTGCCAGCAGCCCCGGACTAGCGGGGGGGAACACCGGGGAGCTGTTTTTT
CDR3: CASSPGLAGGNTGELFF

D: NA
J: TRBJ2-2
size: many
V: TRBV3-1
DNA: TGTGCCAGCAGCCAAGGGGCCCTCATGGACCGCACCGGGGAGCTGTTTTTT
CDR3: CASSQGALMDRTGELFF

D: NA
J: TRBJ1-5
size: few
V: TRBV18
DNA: TGTGCCAGCTCCCCCAGACGTGGCGGGAATCAGCCCCAGCATTTT
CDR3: CASSPRRGGNQPQHF

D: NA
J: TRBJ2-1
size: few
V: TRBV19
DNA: TGTGCCAGTAGTATAGACACAGGGTACAATGAGCAGTTCTTC
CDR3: CASSIDTGYNEQFF

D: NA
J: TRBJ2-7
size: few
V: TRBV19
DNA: TGTGCCAGTAACCCGACCGGGACCTCCTACGAGCAGTACTTC
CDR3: CASNPTGTSYEQYF

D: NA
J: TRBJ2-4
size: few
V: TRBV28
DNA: TGTGCCAGCAGTTTAGGGGGGCTGCCCAAAAACATTCAGTACTTC
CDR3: CASSLGGLPKNIQYF

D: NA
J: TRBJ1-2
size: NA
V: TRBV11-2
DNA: TGTGCCAGCAGCTTCCAACCGGACGGGTCGTCCCATGGCTACACCTTC
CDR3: CASSFQPDGSSHGYTF

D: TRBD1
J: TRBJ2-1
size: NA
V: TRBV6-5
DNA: TGTGCCAGCAGTTACTATCCGGACAGGGCCATCGACTCCTACAATGAGCAGTTCTTC
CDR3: CASSYYPDRAIDSYNEQFF

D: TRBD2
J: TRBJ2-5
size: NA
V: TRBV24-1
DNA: TGTGCCACCAGTGACGACCGACTAGCGGGGAGACAAGAGACCCAGTACTTC
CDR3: CATSDDRLAGRQETQYF

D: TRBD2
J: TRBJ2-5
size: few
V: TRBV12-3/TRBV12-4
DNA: TGTGCCAGCAGTTTGGGCGGGGGGGCCGAGACCCAGTACTTC
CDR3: CASSLGGGAETQYF

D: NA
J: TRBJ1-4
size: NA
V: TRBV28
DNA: TGTGCCAGCAGTTTAGTCGGGGAAACAACTAATGAAAAACTGTTTTTT
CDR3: CASSLVGETTNEKLFF

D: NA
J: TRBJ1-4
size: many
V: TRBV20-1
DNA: TGCAGTGCCCCTCGGGGCGCAACTAATGAAAAACTGTTTTTT
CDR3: CSAPRGATNEKLFF

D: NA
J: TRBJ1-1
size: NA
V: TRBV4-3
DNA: TGCGCCAGCAGCCAACTGGCCCAAAACACTGAAGCTTTCTTT
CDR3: CASSQLAQNTEAFF

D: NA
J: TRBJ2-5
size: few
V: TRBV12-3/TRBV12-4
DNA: TGTGCCAGCAGTTTGTTCGTGAAAGAGACCCAGTACTTC
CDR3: CASSLFVKETQYF

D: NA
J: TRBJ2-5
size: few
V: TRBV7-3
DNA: TGTGCCAGCAGCCGCACTCCGGGGGAGACCCAGTACTTC
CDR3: CASSRTPGETQYF

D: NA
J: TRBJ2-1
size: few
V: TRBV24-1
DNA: TGTGCCACCAGTGATTCCCCCGATCAGACATCCTACAATGAGCAGTTCTTC
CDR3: CATSDSPDQTSYNEQFF

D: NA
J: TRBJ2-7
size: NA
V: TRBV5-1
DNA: TGCGCCAGCAGCTTGGACCCGACCCGGGGGCGGGAGCAGTACTTC
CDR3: CASSLDPTRGREQYF

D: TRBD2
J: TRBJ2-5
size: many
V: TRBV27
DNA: TGTGCCAGCAGTTTTACTAGCGGGGGAGTTGAGACCCAGTACTTC
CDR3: CASSFTSGGVETQYF

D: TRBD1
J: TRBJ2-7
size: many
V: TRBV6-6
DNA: TGTGCCAGTGGGGGACAGGCAACCTACGAGCAGTACTTC
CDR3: CASGGQATYEQYF

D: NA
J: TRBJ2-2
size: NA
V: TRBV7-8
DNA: TGTGCCAGCAGCTTACCCCAGGGAGACAACACCGGGGAGCTGTTTTTT
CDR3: CASSLPQGDNTGELFF

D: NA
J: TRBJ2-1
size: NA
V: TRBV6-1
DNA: TGTGCCAGCAGTGAAAGTGGGGGGCCCTTATACAATGAGCAGTTCTTC
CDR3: CASSESGGPLYNEQFF

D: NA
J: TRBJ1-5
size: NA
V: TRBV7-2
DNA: TGTGCCAGCAGAATAAATTGGCGAAGCAATCAGCCCCAGCATTTT
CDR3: CASRINWRSNQPQHF

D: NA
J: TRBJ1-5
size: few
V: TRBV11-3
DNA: TGTGCCTTCCGGGGGGGGAAAGATCAGCCCCAGCATTTT
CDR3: CAFRGGKDQPQHF

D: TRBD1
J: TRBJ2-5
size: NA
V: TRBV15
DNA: TGTGCCACCAGCCACCTACTTCGGACAGGCCCGGCTCCTGGGGAGACCCAGTACTTC
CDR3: CATSHLLRTGPAPGETQYF

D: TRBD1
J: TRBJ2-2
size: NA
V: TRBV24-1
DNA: TGTGCCACCAGTGATTCTGGGACAGCGAACACCGGGGAGCTGTTTTTT
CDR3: CATSDSGTANTGELFF

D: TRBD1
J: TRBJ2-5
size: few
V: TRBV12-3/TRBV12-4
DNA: TGTGCCAGTCCGAACTCCGGGACAGGGGGAGAGACCCAGTACTTC
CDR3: CASPNSGTGGETQYF

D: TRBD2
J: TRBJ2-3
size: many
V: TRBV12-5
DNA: TGTGCTAGTGGTTTGGGACTAGCGGGGGGGGGAACCTACACAGATACGCAGTATTTT
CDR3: CASGLGLAGGGTYTDTQYF

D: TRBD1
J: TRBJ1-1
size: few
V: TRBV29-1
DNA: TGCAGCGCCCCTCTACTAGTTACAGGGGACACTGAAGCTTTCTTT
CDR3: CSAPLLVTGDTEAFF

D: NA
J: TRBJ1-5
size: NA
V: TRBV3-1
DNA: TGTGCCAGCAGCCAACCAGGGACGGGAGGGCCCCAGCATTTT
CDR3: CASSQPGTGGPQHF

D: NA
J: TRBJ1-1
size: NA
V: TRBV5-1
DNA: TGCGCCAGCAGCTATTCAAGACAAGCAGAAGCTTTCTTT
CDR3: CASSYSRQAEAFF

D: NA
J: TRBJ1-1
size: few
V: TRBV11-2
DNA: TGTGCCAGCAGCTTGGCCGGGAGGCTGAACACTGAAGCTTTCTTT
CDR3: CASSLAGRLNTEAFF

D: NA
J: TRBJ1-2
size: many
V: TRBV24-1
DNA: TGTGCCACCAGTGTGGGTGAGGCCTCCTACACCTTC
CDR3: CATSVGEASYTF

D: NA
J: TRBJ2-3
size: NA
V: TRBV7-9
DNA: TGTGCCAGCAGCCAGCGCTTAAAAAGGACGGCCAGCACAGATACGCAGTATTTT
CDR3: CASSQRLKRTASTDTQYF